Below are 18 T cell receptor beta chains sequenced from a single sample in a study of cytomegalovirus exposure and HLA in healthy donors. 13 Jbeta primers and 60 Vbeta primers were used for the PCR. TCRdb's table, derived via immunoSEQ multiplex PCR, lists solely in-frame clones and lacks some. The sample yields about 170,000 clones, 60% to 80% seen once. Material for sequencing was PBMCs. The source of these receptors is a woman between 50 and 59 years old in good health and CMV-seropositive.

The chain recombines TRBV7-9 with TRBJ1-1, with D possibly matching TRBD1 (6 bases). CDR1 SEHNR and CDR2 FQNEAQ come from the germline V gene (reference sequence). Trimming shortened V by 2 bases and J by 11 bases, and 15 bases separated the two germline ends. The CDR3 is 13 residues long. This chain's CDR3 is CASSLFQSGDAFF. DNA for the CDR3: TGTGCCAGCAGCTTATTCCAGTCAGGGGACGCTTTCTTT.

This clone showed up just a few times. V gene TRBV4-1 combines with J gene TRBJ2-1, with a possible D match to TRBD2 (6 bases). From germline, CDR1 is MGHRA and CDR2 YSYEKL. There are 13 residues in the CDR3. With 4 bases removed from V and 9 bases from J, the gap between germline ends came to 13 bases. Here the CDR3 reads CASSRIVGGEQFF. CDR3 bases: TGCGCCAGCAGCCGTATCGTGGGGGGTGAGCAGTTCTTC.

The chain couples TRBV7-9 to TRBJ2-5; TRBD2 is a possible D gene (6 bases). V was cut by 5 bases and J by 9 bases, with 13 bases left in between. The CDR3 consists of 12 residues. Germline lookup yields CDR1 SEHNR and CDR2 FQNEAQ (reference sequence). CDR3 sequence reads: CASSPDGGAQYF. In DNA form, the CDR3 reads TGTGCCAGCAGCCCCGACGGCGGGGCCCAGTACTTC.

The chain combines TRBV28 with TRBJ1-5; TRBD1 agrees at 7 bases. From germline, CDR1 is MDHEN and CDR2 SYDVKM. The length of the CDR3 is 13 residues. Trimming at V came to 6 bases and at J to 4 bases, leaving 3 bases not matched to a gene. The CDR3 sequence is CASSLTGNQPQHF. The DNA for the CDR3 is TGTGCCAGCAGCTTGACAGGGAATCAGCCCCAGCATTTT.

V is TRBV5-6 and J is TRBJ1-3; no definite D call. The ends were cut back, 4 bases at V and 0 bases at J, with 11 bases in the middle. Germline V gene lookup returns CDR1 SGHDT and CDR2 YYEEEE. This CDR3 contains 15 residues. This CDR3 reads CASSLERYSGNTIYF. The CDR3, as DNA: TGTGCCAGCAGCCTTGAGCGATACTCTGGAAACACCATATATTTT.

The chain employs TRBV2 and TRBJ1-2, with 9 nucleotides matching TRBD1. With 3 bases clipped from V and 2 bases from J, the junction kept 7 bases outside the gene matches. The germline V gene encodes CDR1 SNHLY and CDR2 FYNNEI. The CDR3 loop spans 16 amino acids. CDR3 loop: CASSDLDRGANYGYTF. The CDR3 nucleotides read TGTGCCAGCAGTGACCTGGACAGGGGAGCCAACTATGGCTACACCTTC.

In DNA form, the CDR3 reads TGTGCCACTCAAGGAGGACTAGATTACAATGAGCAGTTCTTC. Its translation: CATQGGLDYNEQFF. The chain couples TRBV27 to TRBJ2-1, with 7 bases that match TRBD2. Germline-derived CDR1 and CDR2 are MNHEY and SMNVEV (reference sequence). V shed 10 bases, J shed 4 bases, and the junction held 10 bases outside the gene matches. The CDR3 is 14 residues long.

This chain connects TRBV30 to TRBJ2-3; 15 nucleotides agree with TRBD2. V lost 1 base, J lost 4 bases, and 3 bases stayed unmatched. In germline, CDR1 is GTSNPN, CDR2 SVGIG (reference sequence). The length of the CDR3 is 16 residues. CDR3 residues: CAWSEGLAGGADTQYF. The CDR3 DNA reads TGTGCCTGGAGTGAAGGACTAGCGGGGGGGGCAGATACGCAGTATTTT.

This rearrangement joins TRBV6-6 to TRBJ2-1; TRBD1 aligns across 11 bases. V lost 5 bases and J lost 6; bases outside the gene matches: 6. This CDR3 region has 15 residues. Germline loops: CDR1 MNHNY, CDR2 SVGAGI (reference sequence). The CDR3 is CASSRGTGGFNEQFF. The CDR3 region has the DNA TGTGCCAGCAGTCGCGGGACAGGGGGATTCAATGAGCAGTTCTTC.

The chain employs TRBV5-1 and TRBJ2-7; TRBD2 matches at 7 bases. Germline V gives CDR1 SGHRS, CDR2 YFSETQ. The CDR3 length is 14 residues. J lost 5 bases, V lost 0 bases, and 5 bases had no gene match. The CDR3 is CASSLDTGGNEQYF. For the CDR3, the DNA is TGCGCCAGCAGCTTGGACACGGGGGGAAACGAGCAGTACTTC.

The V call is TRBV11-2, the J call TRBJ2-5; D gene unclear. Germline V gene data show CDR1 as SGHAT and CDR2 as FQNNGV. The CDR3 totals 12 residues. V lost 2 bases to trimming and J lost 5 bases, with 6 bases between them. Written as DNA, the CDR3 is TGTGCCAGCAGCTTAATGCGGGAGACCCAGTACTTC. Its protein product is CASSLMRETQYF.

The rearrangement links TRBV15 to TRBJ1-2; unclear D gene. With 3 bases removed from V and 4 bases from J, the gap between germline ends came to 9 bases. CDR1 is LNHNV, CDR2 YYDKDF, per germline (reference sequence). This CDR3 spans 13 amino acids. The CDR3 loop reads CATSRGGLYGYTF. CDR3 nucleotide sequence: TGTGCCACCAGCAGGGGAGGGCTCTATGGCTACACCTTC. The full variable domain, in which reference TRBV15 and TRBJ1-2 provide the parts outside the CDR3, is DAMVIQNPRYQVTQFGKPVTLSCSQTLNHNVMYWYQQKSSQAPKLLFHYYDKDFNNEADTPDNFQSRRPNTSFCFLDIRSPGLGDTAMYLCATSRGGLYGYTFGSGTRLTVV.

This chain uses TRBV27 with TRBJ2-3; TRBD2 might be the D (5 bases). The CDR3 extends over 13 amino acids. V shed 6 bases and J shed 8 bases, with 15 bases lying between them. The germline CDR1 and CDR2 sequences are MNHEY and SMNVEV (reference sequence). CDR3 nucleotides: TGTGCCAGCAGCTATAGCCGGGGTGGTACGCAGTATTTT. This gives the protein CASSYSRGGTQYF.

V usage is TRBV15 and J usage is TRBJ2-1, with 7 bases identical to TRBD2. Unmatched junction bases numbered 7, after V lost 0 bases and J lost 8 bases. The CDR3 runs 15 residues. Per germline, CDR1 LNHNV and CDR2 YYDKDF (reference sequence). CDR3 bases: TGTGCCACCAGCAGAGATTATGGGAGGGACCATGAGCAGTTCTTC. This sequence encodes CATSRDYGRDHEQFF.

V usage is TRBV9 and J usage is TRBJ2-7; D is unclear. With 1 base removed from V and 5 bases from J, the gap between germline ends came to 13 bases. The CDR3 sequence is 14 residues long. Per germline, CDR1 SGDLS and CDR2 YYNGEE. The CDR3, as DNA: TGTGCCAGCAGCGTACGAGTGACGGCGGACGAGCAGTACTTC. Translated: CASSVRVTADEQYF.

The V gene is TRBV19, the J gene TRBJ2-7, with D possibly being TRBD2 (6 bases). This CDR3 comprises 13 residues. Per the germline V gene, CDR1 is LNHDA and CDR2 is SQIVND (reference sequence). Trimming cost V 6 bases and J 1 base, with 10 bases left between them. The CDR3 sequence: CASSGGQSYEQYF. Written as DNA, the CDR3 is TGTGCCAGTAGCGGGGGTCAATCCTACGAGCAGTACTTC.

This chain links TRBV4-1 with TRBJ2-3; the D is unclear. The germline CDR1 and CDR2 sequences are MGHRA and YSYEKL. Trimming shortened V by 1 base and J by 0 bases, and 11 bases separated the two germline ends. This CDR3 is built from 16 residues. DNA for the CDR3: TGCGCCAGCAGCCAAGGTGTTCAGGCTAGCACAGATACGCAGTATTTT. It translates to CASSQGVQASTDTQYF.

This chain links TRBV5-1 with TRBJ2-7; a possible D gene is TRBD1 (6 bases). Germline assignment: CDR1 SGHRS and CDR2 YFSETQ. The CDR3 runs to 15 residues. V lost 0 bases and J lost 6, with 16 bases in between. The CDR3 sequence is CASSLAGQGLGEQYF. The CDR3 DNA reads as TGCGCCAGCAGCTTGGCCGGGCAGGGGCTCGGCGAGCAGTACTTC.